This is a list of T cell receptor beta chains from one sample in a study of human CD8 memory T cell subsets. No DNA is given; TCRdb re-called the 5' RACE reads and lists each CDR3 protein once. The table lists fewer than 9,500 distinct CDR3 sequences. Material for sequencing was CD8+ T cells from PBMCs. These TCRs come from a human donor in good health. CDR3s include the opening cysteine and the closing phenylalanine or tryptophan. Clone size appears in some rows only: once, few, many, or a class for an expanded clone.

TRBJ1-1 | NA | TRBV2 | CASSYETHTTEAFF
TRBJ2-1 | NA | TRBV7-7 | CASSPRLAGSSYNEQFF
TRBJ2-7 | NA | TRBV7-6 | CASSLSSSGSYEQYF
TRBJ2-7 | NA | TRBV7-9 | CASSLASGRLNYEQYF
TRBJ2-7 | NA | TRBV5-4 | CASSLWRDSYEQYF
TRBJ2-7 | NA | TRBV5-6 | CASSLDRQGAYEQYF
TRBJ1-2 | NA | TRBV4-2 | CASSLGEGAYGYTF
TRBJ2-1 | NA | TRBV6-2/TRBV6-3 | CASSPISSYNEQFF
TRBJ1-5 | NA | TRBV28 | CASSLYRTGGLQPQHF
TRBJ2-7 | NA | TRBV20-1 | CSASTGTGAYEQYF
TRBJ2-7 | NA | TRBV27 | CASSLGTSEQYF
TRBJ1-1 | NA | TRBV7-3 | CASSLDRGVGAFF
TRBJ1-6 | NA | TRBV12-5 | CASGTGPPGVISPLHF
TRBJ2-1 | NA | TRBV4-1 | CASSHRLQGDNEQFF
TRBJ2-1 | NA | TRBV29-1 | CSVATSGSYNEQFF
TRBJ2-7 | NA | TRBV7-8 | CASSRGMDGDEQYF
TRBJ2-5 | NA | TRBV5-1 | CASSLTGGHQETQYF
TRBJ1-2 | NA | TRBV7-8 | CASSLAKTGADGYTF
TRBJ2-7 | NA | TRBV28 | CASSLGGLAGVSYEQYF
TRBJ2-5 | NA | TRBV9 | CASSDEGTQYF
TRBJ2-4 | NA | TRBV6-1 | CASSEYGEGIRGAKNIQYF
TRBJ2-5 | NA | TRBV9 | CASSPYRDTTLGTQYF
TRBJ2-7 | NA | TRBV28 | CASRDQGFWEQYF
TRBJ2-3 | NA | TRBV5-8 | CASSLAPGEGTQYF
TRBJ1-1 | NA | TRBV11-1 | CASSLGWNTEAFF
TRBJ2-3 | NA | TRBV7-8 | CASSYGGLMTDTQYF
TRBJ2-7 | NA | TRBV3-1 | CASSPGASPSYEQYF
TRBJ2-7 | medium-sized | TRBV7-2 | CASSATSAYEQYF
TRBJ1-4 | NA | TRBV9 | CASSAWDNEKLFF
TRBJ2-1 | NA | TRBV29-1 | CSVDQTTGGSSYNEQFF
TRBJ2-7 | NA | TRBV30 | CAWSVGTGEYYEQYF
TRBJ2-2 | large | TRBV5-4 | CASSSGPSNTGELFF
TRBJ2-7 | large | TRBV7-9 | CASSSSTGWGYEQYF
TRBJ1-1 | medium-sized | TRBV7-9 | CASSPGTKNTEAFF
TRBJ2-3 | NA | TRBV6-1 | CASSEAMGDTQYF
TRBJ2-1 | NA | TRBV25-1 | CASSEAGPLTYNEQFF
TRBJ2-7 | NA | TRBV18 | CASSRGELYEQYF